The clone carrying this TCR beta chain occurred a few times. V was pared by 1 base and J by 3 bases, with 11 bases between. The CDR3 runs to 14 residues. CDR1 SGHDT and CDR2 YYEEEE come from the germline V gene. The sample belongs to a study of shared clonotypes between healthy human individuals. The donors were adults (healthy and HIV-negative) with no recent acute infections or vaccinations. What CD8 memory combined were CD45RO+ cells and CCR7-negative CD45RA+ TemRA cells. Assay: immunoSEQ multiplex PCR; the TCRdb copy retains only in-frame clones and omits some. This table holds about 100,000 clones, about 70% found once.

What was sequenced was memory CD8+ T cells sorted from blood. Subset described: CD45RO+ cells pooled with CCR7-negative TemRA cells. The chain uses TRBV5-6 and TRBJ2-7; perhaps TRBD1 as D (6 bases). The clonotype was recovered from a woman in her twenties or thirties in good health. DNA for the CDR3: TGTGCCAGCAGCTTGTACGCAGGGGTCTACGAGCAGTACTTC. This encodes CASSLYAGVYEQYF.